Below are 17 T cell receptor beta chains sequenced from a single sample in a study of T-cell memory formation after mild COVID-19. Using its own MiXCR run on the 5' RACE reads, TCRdb lists one record per CDR3 protein. This table holds approximately 180,000 distinct CDR3 sequences, approximately 16% found once. The specimen sequenced was PBMCs or a T cell subset sorted from them (not recorded which). All receptors derive from an adult woman who had mild COVID-19 (a few samples of this study predate the infection). Cell type and time point are not known.

Many counts were recorded for this clonotype. The CDR3: CASSLSGELFF. DNA of the CDR3: TGTGCCAGCAGCTTGTCCGGGGAGCTGTTTTTT. V and J are TRBV7-9 and TRBJ2-2; no reliable D call. The CDR3 consists of 11 residues. V was shortened by 3 bases and J by 6 bases, with 2 bases between the two germline ends. Germline V lookup: CDR1 SEHNR, CDR2 FQNEAQ (reference sequence).

This clonotype was found a few times. J is TRBJ2-3 and V is TRBV6-2 or TRBV6-3, with 7 bases matching TRBD1. The CDR3 has 15 residues. The V gene end was trimmed by 2 bases and the J gene end by 2 bases; junction bases not matched to a gene: 4. The germline CDR1 and CDR2 sequences are MNHEY and SVGEGT. In DNA form, the CDR3 reads TGTGCCAGCAGTTACCGGGACAGACCCACAGATACGCAGTATTTT. Translation: CASSYRDRPTDTQYF.

This chain uses TRBV27 with TRBJ1-1; tentative D call: TRBD1 (5 bases). CDR3 length: 15 residues. Germline V gene data show CDR1 as MNHEY and CDR2 as SMNVEV (reference sequence). V shed 1 base and J shed 1 base, with 10 bases lying between them. CDR3 residues: CASSLLAGGNTEAFF. The CDR3 DNA follows: TGTGCCAGCAGTTTATTGGCTGGGGGGAACACTGAAGCTTTCTTT.

This clonotype was seen only a few times. The chain links TRBV12-3 or TRBV12-4 to TRBJ2-1; TRBD1 matches at 8 bases. Germline trimming cut 6 bases from V and 5 bases from J; bases unmatched to any gene: 12. The CDR3 has 16 residues. The CDR3 region has the DNA TGTGCCAGCAGCTCGCCCCCGGGACAGGAGCACAATGAGCAGTTCTTC. Its translation: CASSSPPGQEHNEQFF.

This chain joins TRBV5-1 and TRBJ1-6, with D hard to call. Germline V gene data show CDR1 as SGHRS and CDR2 as YFSETQ. The CDR3 loop spans 17 amino acids. Trimming left V 4 bases short and J 0 bases short, with 14 bases between. CDR3 DNA: TGCGCCAGCAGCCCCCTAGGTGACCCCTCCTATAATTCACCCCTCCACTTT. Translation gives CASSPLGDPSYNSPLHF.

The chain links TRBV28 to TRBJ2-1; 8 bases are shared with TRBD1. CDR3 length equals 13 residues. V lost 6 bases to trimming and J lost 8 bases; unmatched junction nucleotides: 6. Germline V gene data show CDR1 as MDHEN and CDR2 as SYDVKM. CDR3 protein: CASRRQGPYEQFF. The CDR3 DNA reads as TGTGCCAGCAGAAGACAGGGGCCCTATGAGCAGTTCTTC.

The DNA for the CDR3 is TGTGCCACCAGTGACCCTCTACGCGGGCCTGAGCAGTTCTTC. Its translation: CATSDPLRGPEQFF. The chain carries TRBV24-1 and TRBJ2-1, with a possible D match to TRBD2 (5 bases). The length of the CDR3 is 14 residues. Germline V gives CDR1 KGHDR, CDR2 SFDVKD. Trimming left V 4 bases short and J 9 bases short, with 15 bases between.

V gene TRBV10-3 combines with J gene TRBJ1-5; D possibly corresponds to TRBD1 (6 bases). The V gene lost 3 bases and the J gene lost 1 base, with 13 bases spanning the gap. Per germline, CDR1 ENHRY and CDR2 SYGVKD. The CDR3 spans 16 residues. CDR3 sequence: CAISDRGGLSNQPQHF. The CDR3 DNA sequence: TGTGCCATCAGTGACAGGGGAGGATTGAGCAATCAGCCCCAGCATTTT.

This clonotype appeared a few times. CDR3 in DNA: TGTGCCAGCAGTCCGATCACCGGGGAGCTGTTTTTT. It encodes CASSPITGELFF. The chain recombines TRBV12-3 or TRBV12-4 with TRBJ2-2; D gene ambiguous. The V and J ends lost 5 bases and 4 bases respectively, with 5 bases between them. This CDR3 is 12 amino acids long.

This clonotype was recorded many times. The chain is built from TRBV9 and TRBJ2-2; D not certain. The CDR3 is 13 residues long. Germline values: CDR1 SGDLS, CDR2 YYNGEE. With 0 bases removed from V and 8 bases from J, the gap between germline ends came to 8 bases. CDR3 in DNA: TGTGCCAGCAGCGTAGAGATAGGAGGGGAGCTGTTTTTT. Translated, it gives CASSVEIGGELFF.

The table lists this clonotype with a few counts. The chain is built from TRBV2 and TRBJ2-7, with TRBD2 matching over 13 bases. Germline V lookup: CDR1 SNHLY, CDR2 FYNNEI. V shed 2 bases and J 8 bases; nucleotides not matched to a gene: 18. The CDR3 sequence is 19 residues long. CDR3 protein: CASSESSVGTSGNSLQQYF. In DNA, the CDR3 is TGTGCCAGCAGTGAATCTTCTGTAGGGACTAGCGGGAATTCGCTTCAGCAGTACTTC.

Many counts were recorded for this clonotype. The chain joins TRBV6-2 or TRBV6-3 to TRBJ2-7; weak D call: TRBD2 (5 bases). The CDR3 spans 15 residues. Germline V gene lookup returns CDR1 MNHEY and CDR2 SVGEGT. V lost 4 bases, J lost 2 bases, and 15 bases lay in between. CDR3 bases: TGTGCCAGCAGTTCTTTGACTACCTTTACCTACGAGCAGTACTTC. Encoded protein: CASSSLTTFTYEQYF.

The rearrangement joins TRBV5-1 to TRBJ2-5; 7 nucleotides match TRBD2. CDR1 and CDR2 from the germline V gene are SGHRS and YFSETQ. CDR3 length: 14 residues. V lost 3 bases, J lost 4 bases, and 6 bases stayed unmatched. CDR3 DNA: TGCGCCAGCAGCTATACAGGCGGGAGAGAGACCCAGTACTTC. Translating it yields CASSYTGGRETQYF.

Ten or more counts support this clonotype. The rearrangement links TRBV5-1 to TRBJ2-7; D possibly corresponds to TRBD1 (6 bases). V was trimmed by 0 bases and J by 5 bases, leaving 12 bases between them. Germline V gene sequence: CDR1 SGHRS, CDR2 YFSETQ. This CDR3 has 14 amino acids. The CDR3: CASSLEARGNEQYF. The DNA of the CDR3 is TGCGCCAGCAGCTTGGAAGCCAGGGGCAACGAGCAGTACTTC.

This clonotype showed up many times. The chain recombines TRBV7-2 with TRBJ2-3, with no clear D. V lost 8 bases and J 6 bases, leaving 15 bases between the germline ends. The CDR3 contains 13 residues. Germline V lookup: CDR1 SGHTA, CDR2 FQGNSA. The CDR3 loop reads CASAYGGVDTQYF. DNA of the CDR3: TGTGCCAGCGCATATGGTGGAGTGGATACGCAGTATTTT.

The rearrangement links TRBV4-3 to TRBJ2-5; TRBD2 agrees at 7 bases. Germline V gene sequence: CDR1 LGHNA, CDR2 YSLEER. The CDR3 length is 15 residues. Unmatched junction bases numbered 7, after V lost 2 bases and J lost 4 bases. The CDR3 nucleotides read TGCGCCAGCAGCCAACAGGCGGGAGTGGGAGAGACCCAGTACTTC. Residues: CASSQQAGVGETQYF.

The J gene is TRBJ2-7, the V gene TRBV7-2; 11 nucleotides match TRBD1. Germline V lookup: CDR1 SGHTA, CDR2 FQGNSA. CDR3 length equals 15 residues. Losses at the gene ends were 6 bases for V and 5 bases for J; bases not matched to a gene: 9. The chain's CDR3 is CASRYPGQGVDEQYF. The CDR3 DNA is TGTGCCAGCAGATACCCGGGACAGGGGGTCGACGAGCAGTACTTC.